Listed below are T cell receptor beta chains from one sample, sequenced in a study of shared clonotypes between healthy human individuals. This table comes from immunoSEQ multiplex PCR, and its TCRdb copy is limited to in-frame clones, with some not included. The table shows hundreds of thousands of clones, with around 96% occurring only once. The sequenced sample consisted of naive CD8+ T cells sorted from blood. Source of these receptors: a woman aged 25 to 39 in good health. Each CDR3 is given with its conserved first and last residue. A D gene is named only where the DNA matches it firmly. Size values are once, few and many counts, or a class for expanded clones, and some rows have none.

TRBJ2-7 | . | . | TRBV19 | CASSGPGLPYEQYF | TGTGCCAGTAGTGGGCCGGGACTTCCTTACGAGCAGTACTTC
TRBJ1-2 | . | . | TRBV19 | CASTTGYGYTF | TGTGCCAGCACAACAGGGTATGGCTACACCTTC
TRBJ1-1 | . | . | TRBV6-1 | CASPRRGPNTEAFF | TGTGCCAGCCCAAGAAGGGGACCGAACACTGAAGCTTTCTTT
TRBJ2-1 | . | . | TRBV9 | CASSVEGSAYNEQFF | TGTGCCAGCAGCGTAGAGGGGTCGGCCTACAATGAGCAGTTCTTC
TRBJ1-2 | . | few | TRBV5-4 | CASRAGEDYGYTF | TGTGCCAGCAGGGCAGGGGAGGACTATGGCTACACCTTC
TRBJ2-7 | TRBD2 | . | TRBV2 | CASSEAKWGGPYEQYF | TGTGCCAGCAGTGAAGCGAAATGGGGAGGGCCCTACGAGCAGTACTTC
TRBJ2-7 | . | . | TRBV9 | CASSASVGEQYF | TGTGCCAGCAGCGCCTCCGTCGGCGAGCAGTACTTC
TRBJ2-1 | . | . | TRBV27 | CASSSPEGLNEQFF | TGTGCCAGCAGTTCCCCGGAGGGCCTCAATGAGCAGTTCTTC
TRBJ2-7 | . | . | TRBV2 | CASSAPTSYEQYF | TGTGCCAGCAGTGCCCCCACCTCCTACGAGCAGTACTTC
TRBJ2-3 | . | . | TRBV29-1 | CSVLSASGTDTQYF | TGCAGCGTTCTTAGCGCGAGTGGCACAGATACGCAGTATTTT
TRBJ2-7 | TRBD2 | . | TRBV6-1 | CASRLRAGGLYEQYF | TGTGCCAGCAGGTTAAGGGCGGGAGGTTTGTACGAGCAGTACTTC
TRBJ2-5 | . | . | TRBV2 | CASSGPLYQETQYF | TGTGCCAGCAGTGGACCGCTGTACCAAGAGACCCAGTACTTC
TRBJ2-4 | . | . | TRBV28 | CASSLDEGAKNIQYF | TGTGCCAGCAGTTTAGATGAGGGAGCCAAAAACATTCAGTACTTC
TRBJ1-1 | . | . | TRBV29-1 | CSVGVRGAFF | TGCAGCGTTGGGGTGAGGGGAGCTTTCTTT
TRBJ2-7 | . | . | TRBV9 | CASSVAEYEQYF | TGTGCCAGCAGCGTAGCGGAATACGAGCAGTACTTC
TRBJ1-2 | TRBD1 | . | TRBV5-4 | CASSPNRGPGYGYTF | TGTGCCAGCAGCCCTAACAGGGGACCTGGGTATGGCTACACCTTC
TRBJ2-5 | . | . | TRBV6-1 | CASSQGETQYF | TGTGCCAGCAGTCAGGGAGAGACCCAGTACTTC
TRBJ2-1 | . | . | TRBV25-1 | CASKKGGSYNEQFF | TGTGCCAGCAAAAAGGGGGGCTCCTACAATGAGCAGTTCTTC
TRBJ1-1 | TRBD1 | . | TRBV25-1 | CASSDPGNDRAEAFF | TGTGCCAGCAGTGATCCGGGGAATGACAGGGCTGAAGCTTTCTTT
TRBJ1-6 | . | . | TRBV6-5 | CASSYVGSYNSPLHF | TGTGCCAGCAGTTACGTCGGGTCCTATAATTCACCCCTCCACTTT
TRBJ2-1 | . | . | TRBV2 | CASSEAKQLEQFF | TGTGCCAGCAGTGAAGCGAAACAGTTAGAACAGTTCTTC
TRBJ2-1 | . | . | TRBV6-6 | CASSYVGDPSNEQFF | TGTGCCAGCAGTTACGTTGGCGATCCCTCCAATGAGCAGTTCTTC
TRBJ1-1 | . | . | TRBV4-1 | CASSQDSWTAWGVKAFF | TGCGCCAGCAGCCAAGATTCGTGGACGGCGTGGGGAGTGAAAGCTTTCTTT
TRBJ2-7 | . | . | TRBV7-9 | CASSAGEQYF | TGTGCCAGCAGCGCCGGCGAGCAGTACTTC
TRBJ2-1 | TRBD2 | . | TRBV7-9 | CASSFRVMGGLAAYNEQFF | TGTGCCAGCAGCTTCCGGGTTATGGGGGGACTAGCGGCGTACAATGAGCAGTTCTTC
TRBJ2-1 | TRBD2 | . | TRBV10-3 | CAISETRLAGGPVGEQFF | TGTGCCATCAGTGAGACCCGACTAGCGGGAGGGCCGGTAGGTGAGCAGTTCTTC
TRBJ2-1 | . | . | TRBV7-9 | CASSVLGPNNEQFF | TGTGCCAGCAGCGTACTAGGCCCTAACAATGAGCAGTTCTTC
TRBJ2-2 | TRBD1 | . | TRBV4-1 | CASSQVHRGNTGELFF | TGCGCCAGCAGCCAAGTCCACAGGGGAAACACCGGGGAGCTGTTTTTT
TRBJ2-7 | TRBD2 | . | TRBV19 | CASSMGTTYEQYF | TGTGCCAGTAGTATGGGGACTACCTACGAGCAGTACTTC
TRBJ2-7 | . | few | TRBV7-9 | CASSLGTYEQYF | TGTGCCAGCAGCTTAGGAACCTACGAGCAGTACTTC
TRBJ2-7 | . | . | TRBV5-1 | CASSTGDFYEQYF | TGCGCCAGCAGCACAGGGGACTTCTACGAGCAGTACTTC
TRBJ1-5 | . | . | TRBV21-1 | CASSKGPYRGNQPQHF | TGTGCCAGCAGCAAAGGTCCTTACAGGGGGAATCAGCCCCAGCATTTT
TRBJ2-5 | . | . | TRBV2 | CASSAGFSQETQYF | TGTGCCAGCAGTGCAGGGTTCTCCCAAGAGACCCAGTACTTC
TRBJ2-1 | . | . | TRBV2 | CASSVGRALDEQFF | TGTGCCAGCAGTGTTGGACGGGCCCTGGATGAGCAGTTCTTC
TRBJ1-6 | TRBD1 | . | TRBV6-5 | CASSYLTGADNSPLHF | TGTGCCAGCAGTTACTTGACAGGGGCGGATAATTCACCCCTCCACTTT
TRBJ2-1 | TRBD2 | . | TRBV29-1 | CSVDLAGKISYNEQFF | TGCAGCGTTGACCTAGCGGGAAAGATCTCCTACAATGAGCAGTTCTTC
TRBJ2-7 | . | . | TRBV9 | CASSVAGTLGYEQYF | TGTGCCAGCAGCGTAGCGGGTACGCTGGGATACGAGCAGTACTTC
TRBJ1-4 | TRBD1 | once | TRBV7-9 | CASSSNPQTGTDEKLFF | TGTGCCAGCAGCTCGAACCCCCAGACAGGGACGGATGAAAAACTGTTTTTT
TRBJ2-5 | . | . | TRBV28 | CASSLSQSINQETQYF | TGTGCCAGCAGTTTATCCCAGAGCATAAACCAAGAGACCCAGTACTTC
TRBJ1-1 | TRBD1 | . | TRBV2 | CASSETGGPMNTEAFF | TGTGCCAGCAGTGAGACAGGGGGTCCCATGAACACTGAAGCTTTCTTT
TRBJ2-7 | TRBD2 | . | TRBV27 | CASSVLAGAGEQYF | TGTGCCAGCAGTGTACTAGCGGGAGCAGGGGAGCAGTACTTC
TRBJ2-2 | . | . | TRBV25-1 | CASSELGSGNPGELFF | TGTGCCAGCAGTGAATTAGGTAGCGGAAACCCCGGGGAGCTGTTTTTT
TRBJ2-5 | TRBD1 | . | TRBV9 | CASSRSGTAEETQYF | TGTGCCAGCAGCCGTAGTGGGACAGCGGAGGAGACCCAGTACTTC
TRBJ1-5 | . | . | TRBV27 | CASSFGVDQPQHF | TGTGCCAGCAGTTTTGGGGTCGATCAGCCCCAGCATTTT
TRBJ1-5 | . | few | TRBV6-6 | CASSHFSAQHF | TGTGCCAGCAGTCACTTTTCAGCCCAGCATTTT
TRBJ2-4 | . | . | TRBV11-1 | CASSLAQQGPWGKNIQYF | TGTGCCAGCAGCTTAGCCCAACAGGGCCCATGGGGAAAAAACATTCAGTACTTC
TRBJ1-5 | . | . | TRBV10-2 | CASSESVGPKPQHF | TGCGCCAGCAGTGAGTCGGTGGGCCCCAAGCCCCAGCATTTT
TRBJ2-1 | . | . | TRBV7-9 | CASSPGGGALNNEQFF | TGTGCCAGCAGCCCCGGTGGGGGGGCCCTGAACAATGAGCAGTTCTTC
TRBJ2-7 | . | once | TRBV9 | CASSGDNYEQYF | TGTGCCAGCAGCGGCGACAACTACGAGCAGTACTTC
TRBJ1-1 | TRBD1 | . | TRBV6-5 | CASSPGTGKNTEAFF | TGTGCCAGCAGCCCCGGGACAGGGAAGAACACTGAAGCTTTCTTT
TRBJ2-7 | TRBD2 | . | TRBV19 | CASSMSRLAGNYEQYF | TGTGCCAGTAGTATGAGCAGACTAGCGGGAAACTACGAGCAGTACTTC
TRBJ1-2 | . | . | TRBV29-1 | CSVGSASGTRTYQAGYTF | TGCAGCGTCGGGTCCGCGTCCGGGACCCGGACTTATCAGGCTGGCTACACCTTC
TRBJ2-3 | . | . | TRBV29-1 | CSVEDLTDTQYF | TGCAGCGTTGAGGATTTGACAGATACGCAGTATTTT
TRBJ2-1 | . | . | TRBV5-5 | CASSLYSSTTDNEQFF | TGTGCCAGCAGCTTGTATAGCTCTACGACCGACAATGAGCAGTTCTTC
TRBJ2-1 | . | once | TRBV30 | CAWSPFGTLADEQFF | TGTGCCTGGAGTCCGTTTGGGACCTTAGCCGATGAGCAGTTCTTC
TRBJ2-1 | . | . | TRBV27 | CASSLSSGDSYNEQFF | TGTGCCAGCAGTTTATCGTCGGGGGACTCCTACAATGAGCAGTTCTTC
TRBJ1-1 | . | . | TRBV7-8 | CASSLAEGRTEAFF | TGTGCCAGCAGCTTAGCGGAGGGTAGAACTGAAGCTTTCTTT